The entry that follows covers one TCR beta chain sequence. Its antigen is still unknown. This sample is drawn from a study of cytotoxic CD8 clonotypes in ibrutinib-treated CLL. Study context: Productive templates per sample averaged roughly 270,000; productive rearrangements, just under 95,000.

General study results and limits: Clonality was higher at ibrutinib response and returned toward baseline at progression. Private clonotypes, not public ones, expanded at ibrutinib response.

The repertoire was sequenced with immunoSEQ multiplex PCR; TCRdb's copy has only in-frame clones and lacks some. The sample has 130,000 to 150,000 clones, 75% to 85% seen once. Sample: PBMCs, taken after 12 months of ibrutinib treatment. The sequence was obtained from a human donor with chronic lymphocytic leukemia.

The CDR3 loop is CASSLSVGGFYEQYF. CDR3 DNA sequence: TGTGCCAGCAGTCTTAGCGTGGGAGGTTTTTACGAGCAGTACTTC. The chain is built from TRBV27 and TRBJ2-7, with D possibly matching TRBD2 (6 bases). This CDR3 contains 15 residues. Per germline, CDR1 MNHEY and CDR2 SMNVEV (reference sequence). Trimming left V 5 bases short and J 4 bases short, with 18 bases between.